Given below is one TCR beta chain in context. This clonotype was observed a handful of times. There is no known antigen for this receptor. Base qualities are not at hand, and no much larger clone is one base apart. These data belong to a study of T cells after yellow fever vaccination (dated by TCRdb to the late 2010s). General notes on the study: The SMART-Seq v4 Ultra Low Input RNA kit was used to prepare libraries from fractions with low cell numbers. Two healthy male donors made up the cohort, one aged 18 to 30 years and the other aged 30 to 40 years. Blood was drawn at multiple timepoints before and after primary and secondary immunization, with bulk PBMC replicates and cell subsets isolated. Bulk TCR alpha and beta repertoires were sequenced longitudinally to track T-cell clones before and after primary and booster YFV17D yellow fever vaccination. General conclusions and limits of the study: After the booster, most clones that had expanded after primary vaccination were detected again (around 96% of CD4 and roughly 86% of CD8), suggesting broad maintenance of memory. Computational filtering was required because FACS-sorted repertoires could contain abundant contaminating clonotypes from the bulk population. Compared with the primary T-cell response, the secondary T-cell response was faster but weaker, reaching its peak on day 5 rather than on day 15. Because the study included only a couple of donors, the extent to which the findings can be generalized is limited. A small fraction of clonotypes showed up in both the CD4 and CD8 compartments, probably as a result of convergent recombination.

The treatment or condition label of this sample denotes: live attenuated yellow fever vaccine strain. A standard Ficoll-Paque protocol was used to isolate PBMCs from peripheral blood. CD4 and CD8 T-cell fractions were isolated with Dynabeads CD4 and CD8 positive selection kits. TriZol was used to extract RNA from bulk PBMCs, CD4 and CD8 fractions, and dextramer-positive and dextramer-negative fractions. Spanning cysteine to phenylalanine, the CDR3 consists of 15 amino acids. CDR3 DNA only is kept here, 45 bases in frame from base 1. Looking up the germline V gene yields CDR1 SGHRS and CDR2 YFSETQ. Trimming at the junction amounts to 5 bases on V and 4 bases on J, and the germline ends lie 16 bases apart. TCR cDNA was made using 5'RACE template switching, a step that added a universal primer site and unique molecular identifiers. Priming for cDNA synthesis came from both the TCR alpha and TCR beta constant segments. Libraries were amplified in two PCR steps, with sample barcodes and sequencing adapters added in the second step. Libraries were sequenced on Illumina HiSeq 2500 (2x100 bp) or NovaSeq (2x150 bp). Regarding the original processing steps: Reads were demultiplexed and collapsed into UMI consensus sequences with MIGEC, and V(D)J alignment was performed with MiXCR. Clonotypes responding to the vaccine were identified with edgeR on replicate PBMC samples, with the criteria of FDR below 0.01 and a log2 fold change above 5 up to day 15. Bulk clonotypes were assigned CD4 or CD8 identity according to which sequenced CD4 or CD8 repertoire held them at higher abundance. Using fastp trimming at Q25 and MiXCR clonotype assembly, TCRdb reanalyzed the public sequencing data and kept in-frame beta chains. A single entry per CDR3 protein holds the most common genes and DNA from its merged rows. For this entry, the V and J calls and clone size follow TCRdb and not the study's own pipeline. Present in this sample are under 250,000 distinct CDR3 sequences, 6.5% to 8.5% of which were seen just once. Over 0.65% of the sample rests with the top ten.

This receptor chain uses TRBV5-1 and TRBJ2-1; D gene: possibly TRBD1, on 6 matching bases. The sequenced sample was CD4+ T cells sorted from PBMCs, obtained 15 days after the yellow fever booster vaccination. This TCR came from a man aged 30 to 45 who received the YFV17D yellow fever vaccine. The DNA sequence is TGCGCCAGCAGTTCCAGGGGAGCAGATTACAATGAGCAGTTCTTC. Its amino acids are CASSSRGADYNEQFF.